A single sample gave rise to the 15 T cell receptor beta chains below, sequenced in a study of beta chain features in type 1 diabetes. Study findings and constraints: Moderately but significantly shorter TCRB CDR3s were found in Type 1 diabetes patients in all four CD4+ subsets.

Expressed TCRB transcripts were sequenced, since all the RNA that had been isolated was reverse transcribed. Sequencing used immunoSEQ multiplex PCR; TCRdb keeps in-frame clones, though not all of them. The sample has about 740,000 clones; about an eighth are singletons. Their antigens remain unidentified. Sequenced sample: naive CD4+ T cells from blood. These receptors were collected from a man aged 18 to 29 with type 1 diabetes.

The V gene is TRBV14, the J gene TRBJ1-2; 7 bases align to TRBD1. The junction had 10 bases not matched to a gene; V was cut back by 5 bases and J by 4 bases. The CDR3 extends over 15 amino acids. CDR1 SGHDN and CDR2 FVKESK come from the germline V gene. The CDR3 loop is CASSLFRDSLYGYTF. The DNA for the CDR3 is TGTGCCAGCAGCTTATTCCGGGACAGCCTCTATGGCTACACCTTC.

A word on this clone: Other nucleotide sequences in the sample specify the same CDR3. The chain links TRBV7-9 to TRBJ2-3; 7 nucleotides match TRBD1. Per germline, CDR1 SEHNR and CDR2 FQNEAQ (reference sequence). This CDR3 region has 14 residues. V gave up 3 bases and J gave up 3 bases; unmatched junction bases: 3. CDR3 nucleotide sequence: TGTGCCAGCAGCTTGAGACAGGGTACAGATACGCAGTATTTT. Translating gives CASSLRQGTDTQYF.

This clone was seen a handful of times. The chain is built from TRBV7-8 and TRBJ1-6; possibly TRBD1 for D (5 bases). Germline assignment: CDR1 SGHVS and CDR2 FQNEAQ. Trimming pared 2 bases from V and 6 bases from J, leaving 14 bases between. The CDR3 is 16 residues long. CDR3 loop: CASSLPGGVGNSPLHF. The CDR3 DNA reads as TGTGCCAGCAGCTTACCCGGGGGGGTGGGTAATTCACCCCTCCACTTT.

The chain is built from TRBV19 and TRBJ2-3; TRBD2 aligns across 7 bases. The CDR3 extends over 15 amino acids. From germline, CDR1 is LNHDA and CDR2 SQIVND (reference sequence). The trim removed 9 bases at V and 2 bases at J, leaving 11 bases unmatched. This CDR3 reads CASSYGRPLTDTQYF. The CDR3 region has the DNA TGTGCCAGCTCTTACGGGAGGCCTCTCACAGATACGCAGTATTTT.

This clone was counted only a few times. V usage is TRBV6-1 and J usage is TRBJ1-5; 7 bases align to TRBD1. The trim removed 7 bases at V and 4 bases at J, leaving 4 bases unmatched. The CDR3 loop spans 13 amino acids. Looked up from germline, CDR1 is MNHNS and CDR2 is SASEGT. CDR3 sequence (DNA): TGTGCCAGCACAGGGACAGTGAATCAGCCCCAGCATTTT. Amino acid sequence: CASTGTVNQPQHF.

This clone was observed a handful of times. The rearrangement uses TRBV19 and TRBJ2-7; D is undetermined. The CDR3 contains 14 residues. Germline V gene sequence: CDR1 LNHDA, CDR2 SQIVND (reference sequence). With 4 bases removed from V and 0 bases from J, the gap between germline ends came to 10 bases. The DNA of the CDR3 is TGTGCCAGTAGTACGAGGACGGACTCCTACGAGCAGTACTTC. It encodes CASSTRTDSYEQYF.

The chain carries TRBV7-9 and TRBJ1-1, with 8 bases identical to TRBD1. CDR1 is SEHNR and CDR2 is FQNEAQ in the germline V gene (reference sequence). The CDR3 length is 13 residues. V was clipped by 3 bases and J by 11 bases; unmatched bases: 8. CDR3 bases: TGTGCCAGCAGCTTGGATCAGGGGGCGGTGGCTTTCTTT. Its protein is CASSLDQGAVAFF.

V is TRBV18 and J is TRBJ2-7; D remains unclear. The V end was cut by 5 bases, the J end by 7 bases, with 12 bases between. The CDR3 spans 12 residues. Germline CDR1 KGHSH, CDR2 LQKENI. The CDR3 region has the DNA TGTGCCAGCTCATCCAGAAACCTAGAGCAGTACTTC. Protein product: CASSSRNLEQYF.

CDR3: CASSVGGPLNTEAFF. The CDR3 DNA sequence: TGTGCCAGCAGCGTTGGTGGCCCCTTGAACACTGAAGCTTTCTTT. The rearrangement joins TRBV9 to TRBJ1-1; no firm D call. The V gene lost 2 bases and the J gene lost 0 bases, with 11 bases spanning the gap. This CDR3 region has 15 residues. Germline CDR1 reads SGDLS; CDR2 reads YYNGEE. Based on the CDR3 plus reference TRBV9 and TRBJ1-1, the full variable domain is DSGVTQTPKHLITATGQRVTLRCSPRSGDLSVYWYQQSLDQGLQFLIQYYNGEERAKGNILERFSAQQFPDLHSELNLSSLELGDSALYFCASSVGGPLNTEAFFGQGTRLTVV.

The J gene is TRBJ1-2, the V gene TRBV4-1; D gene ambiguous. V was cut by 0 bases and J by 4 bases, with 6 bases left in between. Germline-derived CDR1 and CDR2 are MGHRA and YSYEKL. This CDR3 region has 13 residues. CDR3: CASSQDGIYGYTF. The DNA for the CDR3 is TGCGCCAGCAGCCAAGACGGGATCTATGGCTACACCTTC.

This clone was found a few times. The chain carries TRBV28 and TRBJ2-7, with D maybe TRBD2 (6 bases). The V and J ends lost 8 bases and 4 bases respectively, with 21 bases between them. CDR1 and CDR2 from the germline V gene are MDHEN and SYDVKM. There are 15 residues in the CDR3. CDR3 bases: TGTGCCAGCGGATCGATCCAGTCGGGACTTTACGAGCAGTACTTC. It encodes CASGSIQSGLYEQYF.

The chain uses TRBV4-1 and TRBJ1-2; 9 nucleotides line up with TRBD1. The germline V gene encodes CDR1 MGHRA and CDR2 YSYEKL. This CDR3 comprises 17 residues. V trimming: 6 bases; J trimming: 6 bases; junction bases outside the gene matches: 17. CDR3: CASRHQGQGPNRDGYTF. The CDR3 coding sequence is TGCGCCAGCAGGCATCAGGGACAGGGACCCAATCGCGATGGCTACACCTTC.

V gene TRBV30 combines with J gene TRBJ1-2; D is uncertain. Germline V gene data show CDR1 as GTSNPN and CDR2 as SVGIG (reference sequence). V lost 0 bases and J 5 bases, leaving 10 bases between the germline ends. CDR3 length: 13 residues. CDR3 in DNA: TGTGCCTGGAGTGTATCCGGGGTATATGGCTACACCTTC. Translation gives CAWSVSGVYGYTF.

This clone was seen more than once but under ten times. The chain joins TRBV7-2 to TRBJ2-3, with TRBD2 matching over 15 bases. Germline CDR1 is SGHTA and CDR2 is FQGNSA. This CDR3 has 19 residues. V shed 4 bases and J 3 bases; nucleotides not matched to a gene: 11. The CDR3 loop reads CASSSRTSGGAFGTDTQYF. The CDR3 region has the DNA TGTGCCAGCAGCTCGCGGACTAGCGGGGGGGCCTTCGGAACAGATACGCAGTATTTT.

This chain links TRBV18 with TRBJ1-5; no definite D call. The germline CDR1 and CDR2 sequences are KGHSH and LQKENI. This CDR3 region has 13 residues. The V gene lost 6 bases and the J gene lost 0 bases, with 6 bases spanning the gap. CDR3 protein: CASSGNSNQPQHF. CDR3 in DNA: TGTGCCAGCTCCGGAAATAGCAATCAGCCCCAGCATTTT.